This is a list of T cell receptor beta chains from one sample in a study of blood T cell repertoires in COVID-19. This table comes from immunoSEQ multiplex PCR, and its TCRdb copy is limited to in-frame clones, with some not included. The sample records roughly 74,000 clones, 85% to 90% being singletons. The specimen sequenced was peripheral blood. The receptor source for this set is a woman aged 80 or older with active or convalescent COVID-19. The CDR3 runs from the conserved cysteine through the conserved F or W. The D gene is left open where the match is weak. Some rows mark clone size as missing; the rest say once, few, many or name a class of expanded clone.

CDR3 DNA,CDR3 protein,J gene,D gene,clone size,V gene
TGTGCCAGCAGCGTCTTTCAAAGCGGGATCTCCTACAATGAGCAGTTCTTC,CASSVFQSGISYNEQFF,TRBJ2-1,TRBD2,-,TRBV9
TGTGCCAGCAGCTTAGGGTCGGGAAGTGGCACGGAGACCCAGTACTTC,CASSLGSGSGTETQYF,TRBJ2-5,-,-,TRBV11-3
TGTGCCACCAGCAGACCTTTAGGACAGCTCTTGGTCGCCGAGCAGTACTTC,CATSRPLGQLLVAEQYF,TRBJ2-7,-,-,TRBV15
TGCGCCAGCAGCCAAGATGGAACCTTGAGGGCACATTCCTACAATGAGCAGTTCTTC,CASSQDGTLRAHSYNEQFF,TRBJ2-1,-,-,TRBV4-3
TGTGCCAGCAGTCAACGGGGAAGCGGGAGAGGGGGCGGGGAGCTGTTTTTT,CASSQRGSGRGGGELFF,TRBJ2-2,TRBD2,-,TRBV7-2
TGCGCCAGCAGCTCAGGGACAGGGGCGAACTCTGGAAACACCATATATTTT,CASSSGTGANSGNTIYF,TRBJ1-3,TRBD1,-,TRBV5-1
TGTGCCAGCACCCCAGGGGACGGGAACACCGGGGAGCTGTTTTTT,CASTPGDGNTGELFF,TRBJ2-2,-,-,TRBV9
TGTGCCAGCAGCTCGCTAGCAGTCCCGTATGGCTACACCTTC,CASSSLAVPYGYTF,TRBJ1-2,-,-,TRBV13
TGTGCCAGCAGCTTAGCGTGGGGGGGGGATGAGCAGTACTTC,CASSLAWGGDEQYF,TRBJ2-7,TRBD2,-,TRBV7-6
TGTGCCATCGGACTAGCGGGAGAGTGGGAGCAGTACTTC,CAIGLAGEWEQYF,TRBJ2-7,TRBD2,few,TRBV10-3
TGTGCCACAGGATTTACCGGACTAGCTGCGAATGAGCAGTTCTTC,CATGFTGLAANEQFF,TRBJ2-1,TRBD2,many,TRBV19
TGTGCCAGCAGTCAACAGGGGCCGGGGTATCAGCCCCAGCATTTT,CASSQQGPGYQPQHF,TRBJ1-5,TRBD1,-,TRBV2
TGCGCCAGCAGCTCCGAGAGCTCTGGAAACACCATATATTTT,CASSSESSGNTIYF,TRBJ1-3,-,once,TRBV5-1
TGTGCCACCAGCAGAGATGGCACCTACACTGAAGCTTTCTTT,CATSRDGTYTEAFF,TRBJ1-1,-,-,TRBV15
TGTGCCAGCTCACCGACGGGGGGCGGGAGCACAGATACGCAGTATTTT,CASSPTGGGSTDTQYF,TRBJ2-3,-,-,TRBV18
TGTGCCAGCAGCTTAGTCAGACAGGCAACTAATGAAAAACTGTTTTTT,CASSLVRQATNEKLFF,TRBJ1-4,-,-,TRBV11-2
TGTGCCAGCAGCCGGACAGGGCTGAACACTGAAGCTTTCTTT,CASSRTGLNTEAFF,TRBJ1-1,TRBD1,-,TRBV5-4
TGTGCCAGCAGGACTATGGGGGCCGCCAAAAACATTCAGTACTTC,CASRTMGAAKNIQYF,TRBJ2-4,-,-,TRBV6-5
TGCGCCAGCAGCTTGAGTGGGACAGGGGGCACTAATGGTGAAAAACTGTTTTTT,CASSLSGTGGTNGEKLFF,TRBJ1-4,TRBD1,-,TRBV5-1
TGTGCCAGCAGCAAAGAAAGGGGGGACAGGGGGTCCACTAATCAGCCCCAGCATTTT,CASSKERGDRGSTNQPQHF,TRBJ1-5,-,-,TRBV21-1
TGTGCCAGCAGCCATCTAGCGGGGGGAAACATTCAGTACTTC,CASSHLAGGNIQYF,TRBJ2-4,TRBD2,-,TRBV3-1/TRBV3-2
TGTGCCAGCAGCTTAACAGGGGACTCCTACAATGAGCAGTTCTTC,CASSLTGDSYNEQFF,TRBJ2-1,-,-,TRBV7-3
TGCGCCAGCAGCTTAATGGCTAGCGGATCCACAGATACGCAGTATTTT,CASSLMASGSTDTQYF,TRBJ2-3,TRBD2,-,TRBV5-1
TGTGCCAGCAGTGAACACAGGGTGGAGGATGGCTACACCTTC,CASSEHRVEDGYTF,TRBJ1-2,-,-,TRBV25-1
TGTGCTAGTGGTTTGGTATACTCTGGGGCCAACGTCCTGACTTTC,CASGLVYSGANVLTF,TRBJ2-6,-,-,TRBV12-5
TGTGCCAGCAGCCCGCCTGGACAGGGGGTGGAAAAACTGTTTTTT,CASSPPGQGVEKLFF,TRBJ1-4,TRBD1,-,TRBV5-6
TGCGCCAGCAGGACAGGGAATCTGAACACTGAAGCTTTCTTT,CASRTGNLNTEAFF,TRBJ1-1,TRBD1,-,TRBV10-2
TGCAGCGTTGACGGGGGACGGAGGGCCGAGCAGTTCTTC,CSVDGGRRAEQFF,TRBJ2-1,-,few,TRBV29-1
TGTGCCAGCAGCTTGGCTGGACAGAACACTGAAGCTTTCTTT,CASSLAGQNTEAFF,TRBJ1-1,-,-,TRBV5-4
TGTGCCAGCAGCTTAAGGGGGAGGGCTAACTATGGCTACACCTTC,CASSLRGRANYGYTF,TRBJ1-2,-,-,TRBV11-2
TGTGCCAGCAGTTCCGACCCGGGGACAGGGTCCTACGAGCAGTACTTC,CASSSDPGTGSYEQYF,TRBJ2-7,TRBD1,few,TRBV27
TGTGCCATCACCCCAGGGTGGGGCGCGATGAATGGCTACACCTTC,CAITPGWGAMNGYTF,TRBJ1-2,-,-,TRBV10-3
TGTGCCAGCAGCCAGGCCAGGGGGCATCGCAATCAGCCCCAGCATTTT,CASSQARGHRNQPQHF,TRBJ1-5,TRBD1,-,TRBV14
TGTGCCAGCAGCGCGAGGGCGGGCACCGGGGAGCTGTTTTTT,CASSARAGTGELFF,TRBJ2-2,-,-,TRBV27
TGTGCCACCAGAGGGGCCTCTGGGGCCAACGTCCTGACTTTC,CATRGASGANVLTF,TRBJ2-6,-,-,TRBV24-1
TGTGCCAGCAGCAACCGGGACAGGGACTATGGCTACACCTTC,CASSNRDRDYGYTF,TRBJ1-2,TRBD1,-,TRBV7-9
TGTGCCAGCAGCGTAGCGTCCCATGCGGGAGTTCGGTTCTTC,CASSVASHAGVRFF,TRBJ2-1,TRBD2,-,TRBV9
TGTGCCAGCCGGGGGACAGCGAGCACTGAAGCTTTCTTT,CASRGTASTEAFF,TRBJ1-1,TRBD1,-,TRBV19
TGTGCCAGCAGTTACGACTTCAACTATGGCTACACCTTC,CASSYDFNYGYTF,TRBJ1-2,-,-,TRBV6-2/TRBV6-3
TGTGCCAGCAGTGACACGCTATATGGCTACACCTTC,CASSDTLYGYTF,TRBJ1-2,-,-,TRBV12-3/TRBV12-4
TGTGCCAGCAGCCCCCCGTCGCAAGAGACCCAGTACTTC,CASSPPSQETQYF,TRBJ2-5,-,-,TRBV5-5
TGTGCCAGCAGCAAAGGGTCCACAGGGAGAACTTATGGCTACACCTTC,CASSKGSTGRTYGYTF,TRBJ1-2,-,-,TRBV21-1
TGTGCCAGTACCACACAGCAGAGCACTGAAGCTTTCTTT,CASTTQQSTEAFF,TRBJ1-1,-,-,TRBV19
TGTGCCAGTAGTACCCCGGACAGGTGGAGCTCCTACAATGAGCAGTTCTTC,CASSTPDRWSSYNEQFF,TRBJ2-1,TRBD1,-,TRBV19